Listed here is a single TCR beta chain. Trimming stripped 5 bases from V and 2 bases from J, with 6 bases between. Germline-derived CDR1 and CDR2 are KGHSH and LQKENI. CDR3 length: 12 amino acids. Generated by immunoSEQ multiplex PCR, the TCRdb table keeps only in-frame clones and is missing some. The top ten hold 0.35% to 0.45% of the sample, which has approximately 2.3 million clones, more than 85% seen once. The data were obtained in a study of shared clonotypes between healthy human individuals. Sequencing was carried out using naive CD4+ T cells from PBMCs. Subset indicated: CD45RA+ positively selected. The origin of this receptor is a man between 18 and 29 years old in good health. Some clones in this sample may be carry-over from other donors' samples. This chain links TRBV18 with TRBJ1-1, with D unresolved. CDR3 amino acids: CASSGSNTEAFF. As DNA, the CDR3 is TGTGCCAGCTCAGGCAGTAACACTGAAGCTTTCTTT. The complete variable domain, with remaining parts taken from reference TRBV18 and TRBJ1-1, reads NAGVMQNPRHLVRRRGQEARLRCSPMKGHSHVYWYRQLPEEGLKFMVYLQKENIIDESGMPKERFSAEFPKEGPSILRIQQVVRGDSAAYFCASSGSNTEAFFGQGTRLTVV.